A selection of T cell receptor beta chains follows, all from one sample in a study of blood T cell repertoires in COVID-19. This table comes from immunoSEQ multiplex PCR, and its TCRdb copy is limited to in-frame clones, with some not included. The data show about 40,000 clones, about 80% seen once. The sequenced sample was peripheral blood. These receptors were collected from a woman aged 60-75 years with acute or convalescent COVID-19. Each CDR3 is given with its conserved first and last residue. The D gene is left open where the match is weak. Clone size is given for some rows only: seen once, a few or many times, or a class if the clone is expanded.

>TRBJ2-7|few|NA|TRBV27
TGTGCCAGCAGTTTATCGGTACTAGAAAGAACCGAGCAGTACTTC
CASSLSVLERTEQYF
>TRBJ1-3|NA|NA|TRBV28
TGTGCCAGCAGCCAACAACCAACCTCTGGAAACACCATATATTTT
CASSQQPTSGNTIYF
>TRBJ2-2|NA|NA|TRBV30
TGTGCCTGGAGCTTAATACGCTACGGGGAGCTGTTTTTT
CAWSLIRYGELFF
>TRBJ2-3|few|TRBD2|TRBV9
TGTGCCAGCAATAGCGGGCGTAGCACAGATACGCAGTATTTT
CASNSGRSTDTQYF
>TRBJ1-4|NA|NA|TRBV5-1
TGCGCCAGCAGCCAATTCGGGGGGCTAGAGGCTAGTGAAAAACTGTTTTTT
CASSQFGGLEASEKLFF
>TRBJ1-5|few|NA|TRBV30
TGTGCCTGGGGTACGGGGCAGCCCCAGCATTTT
CAWGTGQPQHF
>TRBJ1-2|NA|NA|TRBV5-4
TGTGCCAGCAGCCGGGGGGGAGGGAAAGATGGTGGCTACACCTTC
CASSRGGGKDGGYTF
>TRBJ1-5|NA|TRBD1|TRBV7-8
TGTGCCAGCAGCCCAGGGGGCACGGTTGGCCCAAACCCCCAGCATTTT
CASSPGGTVGPNPQHF
>TRBJ2-7|NA|NA|TRBV6-1
TGTGCCAGCAGTGAATACAGGGTTACCTACGAGCAGTACTTC
CASSEYRVTYEQYF
>TRBJ2-1|NA|TRBD2|TRBV7-6
TGTGCCAGCACCAAATTTCCCCCCTCGACTAGCGGTAAAGACAATGAGCAGTTCTTC
CASTKFPPSTSGKDNEQFF
>TRBJ2-5|NA|NA|TRBV16
TGTGCCAGCAGCCAATCAGGGACTCGCCAAGAGACCCAGTACTTC
CASSQSGTRQETQYF
>TRBJ2-3|NA|NA|TRBV7-9
TGTGCCAGCAGCTTAGGAGGGATTAGCACAGATACGCAGTATTTT
CASSLGGISTDTQYF
>TRBJ2-7|NA|TRBD2|TRBV28
TGTGCCAGCAGTTTTGGGACTAGCGCCGAGCAGTACTTC
CASSFGTSAEQYF
>TRBJ2-5|NA|NA|TRBV2
TGTGCCAGCAGTGCCAGGGATAGATACCAAGAGACCCAGTACTTC
CASSARDRYQETQYF
>TRBJ2-5|NA|TRBD2|TRBV7-7
TGTGCCAGCAGCCCGGGACTAGCGGGAGCTGAGACCCAGTACTTC
CASSPGLAGAETQYF
>TRBJ1-1|NA|NA|TRBV14
TGTGCCAGCAGCCCGGGGGTCGGGGGGCGAAGGGCTTTCTTT
CASSPGVGGRRAFF
>TRBJ2-1|once|TRBD2|TRBV7-3
TGTGCCAGCAGCTTAAGTGCCCAAGCGGGGAACTACAATGAGCAGTTCTTC
CASSLSAQAGNYNEQFF
>TRBJ1-5|NA|NA|TRBV5-5
TGTGCCAGCAGCTTAAACGCAGGTGGTCAGCCCCAGCATTTT
CASSLNAGGQPQHF
>TRBJ1-6|NA|NA|TRBV19
TGTGCCAGTAAAGAGGAAGCGCCATATAATTCACCCCTCCACTTT
CASKEEAPYNSPLHF
>TRBJ2-1|once|TRBD1|TRBV5-1
TGCGCCAGCAGCCCGGGACAGGGGGTTGACAATGAGCAGTTCTTC
CASSPGQGVDNEQFF
>TRBJ2-1|NA|TRBD1|TRBV7-3
TGTGCCAGCAGCTTAAGTGAGGGGGCAAGGCAGTTCTTC
CASSLSEGARQFF
>TRBJ2-3|NA|TRBD2|TRBV5-1
TGCGCCAGCAGCTTGGCGGGAGGTCTACAATCTAGCACAGATACGCAGTATTTT
CASSLAGGLQSSTDTQYF
>TRBJ1-1|NA|TRBD1|TRBV3-1/TRBV3-2
TGTGCCAGCAGCGCCAGGACAGGGCGGACTGAAGCTTTCTTT
CASSARTGRTEAFF
>TRBJ1-2|few|NA|TRBV7-8
TGTGCCAGCAGCTTAGACAGGGAGAGTGGCTACACCTTC
CASSLDRESGYTF
>TRBJ1-5|NA|NA|TRBV6-1
TGTGCCAGCAGTGACGGGATAAGGGGCAATCAGCCCCAGCATTTT
CASSDGIRGNQPQHF
>TRBJ2-3|NA|TRBD1|TRBV9
TGTGCCAGCAGCCCAGGGGGACAGGGTAGCACAGATACGCAGTATTTT
CASSPGGQGSTDTQYF
>TRBJ1-6|NA|NA|TRBV28
TGTGCCAGCAGAAACAGGGTGTCCAATTCACCCCTCCACTTT
CASRNRVSNSPLHF
>TRBJ1-4|once|TRBD1|TRBV18
TGTGCCAGCTCACCAGGAGGGGGCCATGAAAAACTGTTTTTT
CASSPGGGHEKLFF
>TRBJ1-4|few|NA|TRBV12-5
TGTGCTAGTGGTTTGGACAGGACTAGGGAAAAACTGTTTTTT
CASGLDRTREKLFF
>TRBJ1-1|NA|NA|TRBV7-3
TGTGCCAGCAGCCGTCCAGGGGAGCGGGCTTTCTTT
CASSRPGERAFF
>TRBJ1-3|once|NA|TRBV19
TGTGCCAGTGACGCCCCAGGGAGGATCTCTGGAAACACCATATATTTT
CASDAPGRISGNTIYF
>TRBJ1-3|NA|NA|TRBV4-1
TGCGCCAGCAGCCAGTACTCTGGAAACACCATATATTTT
CASSQYSGNTIYF
>TRBJ1-2|NA|TRBD1|TRBV29-1
TGCAGCGTTGAGCAGGGGGCGAGCTACACCTTC
CSVEQGASYTF
>TRBJ1-5|medium-sized|TRBD1|TRBV2
TGTGCCAGCAGCCGGGACAGGGATGTTCAGCCCCAGCATTTT
CASSRDRDVQPQHF
>TRBJ2-5|NA|TRBD2|TRBV6-5
TGTGCCAGCAGTTATCGAGGCGGGGGGTCGGGGACCCAGTACTTC
CASSYRGGGSGTQYF
>TRBJ2-1|once|TRBD2|TRBV5-1
TGCGCCAGCAGCCGCGGGACTAGCGGGGTGAAAGCATACAATGAGCAGTTCTTC
CASSRGTSGVKAYNEQFF
>TRBJ2-1|few|NA|TRBV6-5
TGTGCCAGCAGGTACACAGGGACGGGGCAGTTCTTC
CASRYTGTGQFF
>TRBJ2-3|NA|TRBD2|TRBV9
TGTGCCAGCAGCGTAGCTGCGGGAGGCCCCACAGATACGCAGTATTTT
CASSVAAGGPTDTQYF
>TRBJ1-1|NA|TRBD1|TRBV24-1
TGTGCCACCAGTGAGACAGGGATGAACACTGAAGCTTTCTTT
CATSETGMNTEAFF
>TRBJ1-5|few|NA|TRBV19
TGTGCCAGCACAGGCCTGGACGGCTACAATCAGCCCCAGCATTTT
CASTGLDGYNQPQHF
>TRBJ2-2|NA|NA|TRBV24-1
TGTGCCACCAGTGATAACAGGGACACCGGGGAGCTGTTTTTT
CATSDNRDTGELFF
>TRBJ1-2|NA|NA|TRBV4-1
TGCGCCAGCAGCCAGCTACAGGGCAACTATGGCTACACCTTC
CASSQLQGNYGYTF
>TRBJ1-2|NA|TRBD1|TRBV29-1
TGCAGCGTCGGTCAGGGGGAAGGCTATGGCTACACCTTC
CSVGQGEGYGYTF
>TRBJ1-1|NA|TRBD1|TRBV18
TGTGCCAGCTCGACCGGACAGGGGGAAGCTTTCTTT
CASSTGQGEAFF
>TRBJ2-3|NA|NA|TRBV27
TGTGCCAGCAGTTCTATCTACCCCACAGATACGCAGTATTTT
CASSSIYPTDTQYF
>TRBJ2-6|NA|NA|TRBV5-1
TGCGCCAGCAGCTTGGGAGATCATAACTCTGGGGCCAACGTCCTGACTTTC
CASSLGDHNSGANVLTF
>TRBJ1-2|NA|NA|TRBV29-1
TGCAGCGTCCGACGCGGAGCGAACTATGGCTACACCTTC
CSVRRGANYGYTF
>TRBJ1-1|NA|TRBD1|TRBV6-5
TGTGCCAGCAGAAAGGGACAGGGGGCAGGGACTGAAGCTTTCTTT
CASRKGQGAGTEAFF
>TRBJ2-2|NA|NA|TRBV6-5
TGTGCCAGCAGGAGGTCGTTCGCGAACACCGGGGAGCTGTTTTTT
CASRRSFANTGELFF
>TRBJ1-4|NA|NA|TRBV5-4
TGTGCCAGCAGCTTGGGCAGGGGTCGTGAAAAACTGTTTTTT
CASSLGRGREKLFF
>TRBJ2-7|NA|TRBD2|TRBV19
TGTGCCAGTAGAGACCAGACTAGCGGGAGATCCTACGAGCAGTACTTC
CASRDQTSGRSYEQYF
>TRBJ2-2|NA|NA|TRBV6-6
TGTGCCAGCAGTTACCGTTTTACAGAGCCGGCCGGGGAGCTGTTTTTT
CASSYRFTEPAGELFF
>TRBJ2-3|NA|TRBD2|TRBV29-1
TGCAGCGTTGGTTTTCGACTAGCGTTGTATTTT
CSVGFRLALYF
>TRBJ1-5|NA|TRBD1|TRBV19
TGTGCCAGTAGTACGGGACAGGGTTTGCCCCAGCATTTT
CASSTGQGLPQHF
>TRBJ1-6|once|TRBD1|TRBV2
TGTGCCAGCAGGCGACAGGGAGGACCCTATAATTCACCCCTCCACTTT
CASRRQGGPYNSPLHF